Following are 30 T cell receptor beta chains from one sample sequenced in a study of OX40 agonist ivuxolimab in advanced cancers. The method was the immunoSEQ multiplex PCR assay. As stored in TCRdb, this immuneACCESS dataset retains in-frame rearrangements with V and J assigned. A fraction of the clones does not appear; measured against another copy, unresolved V genes explain less than half of the discrepancy, and the remainder lacks a known reason. The sample contains 55,000 to 65,000 clones, 75% to 90% of them found a single time. The ten top clones hold approximately 2% of the sample. Sequenced here: CD4+ or CD8+ T cells sorted from blood, sampled in a trial of the OX40 agonist ivuxolimab. These receptors were taken from an adult with an advanced solid tumor such as melanoma, head and neck, liver or kidney cancer.

This clone was found a few times. The rearrangement links TRBV7-2 to TRBJ1-2, with 10 bases aligning to TRBD1. V was clipped by 4 bases and J by 4 bases; unmatched bases: 6. Germline V CDR1 and CDR2: SGHTA, FQGNSA. The CDR3 is made up of 15 amino acids. This chain's CDR3 is CASSSGTGDPYGYTF. In DNA form, the CDR3 reads TGTGCCAGCAGCTCCGGGACAGGGGATCCCTATGGCTACACCTTC.

Of note for this clone: The junction departs from the called germline gene at one end, perhaps through a read error. The rearrangement joins TRBV4-1 to TRBJ1-4; the match to TRBD1 covers 8 bases. The CDR3 runs to 15 residues. Germline lookup yields CDR1 MGHRA and CDR2 YSYEKL. The CDR3 DNA reads TGCGCCAGCAGCGACCGGGACAGGCTTAATGAAAGACTGTTTTTT. This codes for CASSDRDRLNERLFF.

The gene calls are TRBV7-8 and TRBJ2-6, with 8 bases aligning to TRBD2. There are 21 residues in the CDR3. Germline V gives CDR1 SGHVS, CDR2 FQNEAQ. Trimming took 0 bases from V and 0 from J; bases not matched to a gene: 13. The CDR3 DNA sequence: TGTGCCAGCAGCTTAGCGAAGGGTTCGACTAGCGAGAGCTCTGGGGCCAACGTCCTGACTTTC. It is translated as CASSLAKGSTSESSGANVLTF.

By share, this clone ranks as medium-sized (0.01 to 0.1%). The chain couples TRBV14 to TRBJ1-2, with 9 bases identical to TRBD1. Germline CDR1 SGHDN, CDR2 FVKESK. V trimming: 5 bases; J trimming: 5 bases; junction bases outside the gene matches: 9. The CDR3 has 15 amino acids. CDR3 amino acids: CASSSTRGQGYGYTF. CDR3 DNA: TGTGCCAGCAGCTCAACTAGGGGACAGGGATATGGCTACACCTTC.

This clone has a single count. The chain carries TRBV19 and TRBJ2-2; 7 nucleotides match TRBD1. V was pared by 11 bases and J by 5 bases, with 8 bases of the junction left unmatched. The CDR3 runs to 13 residues. Germline V gene data show CDR1 as LNHDA and CDR2 as SQIVND (reference sequence). The CDR3 spells CAVHRDRTGELFF. CDR3 nucleotide sequence: TGTGCCGTCCACCGGGACAGAACCGGGGAGCTGTTTTTT.

This clone was counted only a few times. The V call is TRBV7-2, the J call TRBJ2-5, with 9 bases that match TRBD2. Unmatched junction bases numbered 12, after V lost 5 bases and J lost 5 bases. The germline V gene encodes CDR1 SGHTA and CDR2 FQGNSA. The CDR3 spans 16 residues. The CDR3 nucleotides read TGTGCCAGCAGCGGTCCTAGCGGGACCCCCGGGGAGACCCAGTACTTC. This encodes CASSGPSGTPGETQYF.

The V and J genes are TRBV6-1 and TRBJ2-5; D is uncertain. CDR3 length equals 10 residues. The V gene's germline CDR1 is MNHNS and CDR2 SASEGT. V lost 7 bases to trimming and J lost 5 bases, with 5 bases between them. The CDR3 DNA is TGTGCCAGCATACGGGAGACCCAGTACTTC. Its protein is CASIRETQYF.

This clone occurred once. V and J are TRBV15 and TRBJ2-1, with a weak D call TRBD2 (6 bases). Germline V gene data show CDR1 as LNHNV and CDR2 as YYDKDF (reference sequence). Trimming took 0 bases from V and 12 from J, leaving 15 bases between them. CDR3 length equals 14 residues. The CDR3 protein is CATSRDRGALAQFF. CDR3 bases: TGTGCCACCAGCAGAGATCGCGGGGCCCTAGCGCAGTTCTTC.

The chain uses TRBV7-8 and TRBJ1-3; D is unclear. This CDR3 is built from 15 residues. Germline V CDR1 and CDR2: SGHVS, FQNEAQ. The V and J ends lost 5 bases and 2 bases respectively, with 13 bases between them. CDR3 residues: CASSPGRRPGNTIYF. In DNA form, the CDR3 reads TGTGCCAGCAGCCCCGGACGCAGGCCTGGAAACACCATATATTTT.

The V and J genes are TRBV18 and TRBJ1-2; no definite D call. CDR1 is KGHSH and CDR2 is LQKENI in the germline V gene. CDR3 length: 13 residues. The V gene lost 4 bases and the J gene lost 6 bases, with 12 bases spanning the gap. CDR3 region: CASSLSFIDGYTF. CDR3 in DNA: TGTGCCAGCTCACTTAGTTTCATTGATGGCTACACCTTC.

The chain couples TRBV28 to TRBJ2-7; D call uncertain. V lost 6 bases and J lost 3, with 18 bases in between. The CDR3 extends over 15 amino acids. The V gene's germline CDR1 is MDHEN and CDR2 SYDVKM. The CDR3 here is CASSRLGLGSYEQYF. The DNA of the CDR3 is TGTGCCAGCAGCCGACTCGGGTTAGGAAGCTACGAGCAGTACTTC.

The chain recombines TRBV5-4 with TRBJ2-6; D call uncertain. Trimming cost V 4 bases and J 2 bases, with 4 bases left between them. The CDR3 totals 13 residues. Germline CDR1 and CDR2: SGHNT and YYREEE (reference sequence). CDR3 in amino acids: CASSLTGANVLTF. CDR3 nucleotide sequence: TGTGCCAGCAGCCTGACTGGGGCCAACGTCCTGACTTTC.

V is TRBV5-1 and J is TRBJ2-3; 13 nucleotides agree with TRBD2. V lost 4 bases, J lost 4 bases, and 6 bases stayed unmatched. Per germline, CDR1 SGHRS and CDR2 YFSETQ. The CDR3 sequence is 16 residues long. As DNA, the CDR3 is TGCGCCAGCAGCAAACTAGCGGGGGGGCCGTCAGATACGCAGTATTTT. The encoded protein is CASSKLAGGPSDTQYF.

V and J are TRBV29-1 and TRBJ1-5; 12 bases agree with TRBD1. The CDR3 totals 15 residues. The V segment lost 5 bases and the J segment 5 bases; nucleotides outside the gene matches: 7. Germline CDR1 and CDR2: SQVTM and ANQGSEA. This chain's CDR3 is CSVSGTGGRDQPQHF. CDR3 sequence (DNA): TGCAGCGTTTCAGGGACAGGGGGCCGGGATCAGCCCCAGCATTTT.

The chain employs TRBV5-6 and TRBJ2-5; 8 bases map to TRBD2. The length of the CDR3 is 14 residues. CDR1 and CDR2 from the germline V gene are SGHDT and YYEEEE. J gave up 4 bases and V 4 bases, and 6 bases lay outside the gene matches. The CDR3 nucleotides read TGTGCCAGCAGCGGTAGCGGGATTGGAGAGACCCAGTACTTC. Amino acid sequence: CASSGSGIGETQYF.

This rearrangement joins TRBV27 to TRBJ1-5, with unresolved D. The germline gives CDR1 MNHEY, CDR2 SMNVEV (reference sequence). V lost 4 bases and J 6 bases, leaving 10 bases between the germline ends. This CDR3 has 13 amino acids. CDR3 loop: CASSSGVGQPQHF. As DNA, the CDR3 is TGTGCCAGCAGTTCTGGGGTGGGTCAGCCCCAGCATTTT.

The CDR3 DNA follows: TGTGCCAGCAGCTTTGTACAGGCGCTATCCAATGAGCAGTTCTTC. Translating gives CASSFVQALSNEQFF. V is TRBV7-9 and J is TRBJ2-1; TRBD1 might be the D (5 bases). The CDR3 covers 15 residues. Trimming left V 3 bases short and J 6 bases short, with 15 bases between. Germline-derived CDR1 and CDR2 are SEHNR and FQNEAQ (reference sequence).

This clone has only one observation. The V gene is TRBV7-1, the J gene TRBJ2-3; 8 bases match TRBD2. TRBV7-1 is given ORF status, its function remaining uncertain. The trim removed 5 bases at V and 1 base at J, leaving 2 bases unmatched. The CDR3 runs 14 residues. This chain's CDR3 is CASSPTSGTDTQYF. CDR3 nucleotides: TGTGCCAGCAGCCCGACTAGCGGCACAGATACGCAGTATTTT.

The chain uses TRBV19 and TRBJ1-3; 7 nucleotides line up with TRBD1. After removal of 7 bases from V and 7 bases from J, the junction contained 7 bases not matched to a gene. Germline assignment: CDR1 LNHDA and CDR2 SQIVND (reference sequence). The CDR3 is made up of 13 amino acids. The CDR3 protein is CASNPGQRNTIYF. DNA for the CDR3: TGTGCCAGTAACCCGGGACAGAGGAACACCATATATTTT.

The gene calls are TRBV28 and TRBJ1-5, with no clear D. Germline V gene lookup returns CDR1 MDHEN and CDR2 SYDVKM. V gave up 5 bases and J gave up 4 bases, with 6 bases separating them. The CDR3 runs 12 residues. CDR3 amino acids: CASSSGNQPQHF. DNA for the CDR3: TGTGCCAGCAGTAGTGGGAATCAGCCCCAGCATTTT.

This clone appeared a few times. This rearrangement joins TRBV7-2 to TRBJ1-2, with D perhaps TRBD1 (6 bases). Germline CDR1 SGHTA, CDR2 FQGNSA. The CDR3 extends over 13 amino acids. V gave up 0 bases and J gave up 6 bases, with 8 bases separating them. CDR3 sequence: CASSLATGNGYTF. CDR3 coding DNA: TGTGCCAGCAGCTTAGCTACAGGGAATGGCTACACCTTC.

V and J are TRBV7-7 and TRBJ1-1; D perhaps matches TRBD1 (5 bases). Germline V gives CDR1 SSHAT, CDR2 FNYEAQ (reference sequence). The CDR3 extends over 13 amino acids. V was clipped by 5 bases and J by 4 bases, with 11 bases between them. In DNA, the CDR3 is TGTGCCAGCAGCCTCAGGGAGGGCACTGAAGCTTTCTTT. Translation: CASSLREGTEAFF.

This chain uses TRBV7-2 with TRBJ1-5; D is ambiguous. V lost 5 bases and J 3 bases, leaving 5 bases between the germline ends. Germline CDR1 reads SGHTA; CDR2 reads FQGNSA. The CDR3 runs to 12 residues. In nucleotides, the CDR3 is TGTGCCAGCAGCCCCTACAATCAGCCCCAGCATTTT. It codes for CASSPYNQPQHF.

This clone showed up just a few times. The rearrangement uses TRBV10-3 and TRBJ1-1, with a possible D match to TRBD1 (5 bases). Deletions cut 1 base from V and 8 bases from J, with 8 bases between. Looked up from germline, CDR1 is ENHRY and CDR2 is SYGVKD. The CDR3 totals 12 residues. Here the CDR3 reads CAISEFRAEAFF. DNA of the CDR3: TGTGCCATCAGTGAGTTCAGGGCGGAAGCTTTCTTT.

The chain links TRBV9 to TRBJ2-1; D uncertain. Germline-derived CDR1 and CDR2 are SGDLS and YYNGEE. The CDR3 length is 13 residues. V lost 3 bases, J lost 7 bases, and 11 bases lay in between. The CDR3 region has the DNA TGTGCCAGCAGCGCCGGCCTCGTGAATGAGCAGTTCTTC. Translated, it gives CASSAGLVNEQFF. Full variable domain (rest looked up from reference TRBV9 and TRBJ2-1): DSGVTQTPKHLITATGQRVTLRCSPRSGDLSVYWYQQSLDQGLQFLIQYYNGEERAKGNILERFSAQQFPDLHSELNLSSLELGDSALYFCASSAGLVNEQFFGPGTRLTVL.

This clone was seen only once. The CDR3 here is CASWDQGLEQYF. The CDR3 region has the DNA TGTGCCAGCTGGGACCAGGGACTCGAGCAGTACTTC. The chain has TRBV28 and TRBJ2-7, with D perhaps matching TRBD2 (6 bases). Trimming pared 8 bases from V and 6 bases from J, leaving 14 bases between. Germline CDR1 reads MDHEN; CDR2 reads SYDVKM. This CDR3 region has 12 residues.

V usage is TRBV5-1 and J usage is TRBJ1-5; possibly TRBD1 for D (6 bases). Germline V gene lookup returns CDR1 SGHRS and CDR2 YFSETQ. The CDR3 sequence is 15 residues long. V was clipped by 0 bases and J by 6 bases, with 13 bases between them. CDR3 nucleotide sequence: TGCGCCAGCAGCTTGGATACAGGGCTTAGTCAGCCCCAGCATTTT. Translated, it gives CASSLDTGLSQPQHF.

The chain is built from TRBV11-2 and TRBJ1-6; 7 positions agree with TRBD1. Per germline, CDR1 SGHAT and CDR2 FQNNGV. V shed 6 bases, J shed 4 bases, and the junction held 6 bases outside the gene matches. The CDR3 consists of 15 residues. The CDR3 reads CASRSVRGYNSPLHF. The CDR3 nucleotides are TGTGCCAGCAGATCTGTCAGGGGGTATAATTCACCCCTCCACTTT.

The chain has TRBV7-6 and TRBJ2-5; D is perhaps TRBD2 (5 bases). Germline-derived CDR1 and CDR2 are SGHVS and FNYEAQ. V lost 1 base, J lost 5 bases, and 17 bases lay in between. The CDR3 has 16 amino acids. CDR3 residues: CASSLVLPRGWETQYF. The DNA for the CDR3 is TGTGCCAGCAGCTTAGTGTTACCCCGGGGATGGGAGACCCAGTACTTC.

V is TRBV6-1 and J is TRBJ1-4; no firm D call. CDR1 and CDR2 (germline): MNHNS, SASEGT. V lost 4 bases and J lost 2, with 5 bases in between. The CDR3 is 13 amino acids. The CDR3 loop is CASSVGTNEKLFF. The CDR3 DNA sequence: TGTGCCAGCAGTGTTGGGACTAATGAAAAACTGTTTTTT.